These 12 T cell receptor beta chains came from one sample sequenced in a study of blood T cell repertoires in COVID-19. Produced via immunoSEQ multiplex PCR; TCRdb's table is partial and in-frame only. The sample includes roughly 290,000 clones, roughly 85% seen only once; the top ten take approximately 5.7%. The sequenced sample consisted of PBMCs or T cells enriched from blood (not recorded which). The origin of the receptors is a woman in her 40s who had recovered from COVID-19.

Worth noting for this clone: The limits of the CDR3 on the DNA are not certain, so only TCRdb's listed CDR3 is given. This chain uses TRBV6-2 or TRBV6-3 with TRBJ2-1; TRBD2 is taken as the D call from the table, unchecked against the DNA. The CDR3 is 16 residues long, counting both termini. Germline V gene data show CDR1 as MNHEY and CDR2 as SVGEGT. CDR3: CASSQDWGDFGDEQFF.

The V gene is TRBV5-1, the J gene TRBJ2-5; no reliable D call. V was cut by 2 bases and J by 4 bases, with 15 bases left in between. The CDR3 is 15 residues long. Looked up from germline, CDR1 is SGHRS and CDR2 is YFSETQ. CDR3 in DNA: TGCGCCAGCAGCTTTTCTCATCAGGCGCCAGAGACCCAGTACTTC. Amino acids: CASSFSHQAPETQYF. Supplemented by reference TRBV5-1 and TRBJ2-5, the full variable domain reads KAGVTQTPRYLIKTRGQQVTLSCSPISGHRSVSWYQQTPGQGLQFLFEYFSETQRNKGNFPGRFSGRQFSNSRSEMNVSTLELGDSALYLCASSFSHQAPETQYFGPGTRLLVL.

The J gene is TRBJ2-7, the V gene TRBV7-2, with 10 positions matching TRBD1. Trimming removed 5 bases from V and 4 bases from J; junction bases left unmatched: 5. Germline loops: CDR1 SGHTA, CDR2 FQGNSA. The CDR3 totals 14 residues. CDR3 DNA: TGTGCCAGCAGCCCCGGGACAGGGGCTTACGAGCAGTACTTC. Its protein product is CASSPGTGAYEQYF.

The chain uses TRBV6-5 and TRBJ1-2; weak D call: TRBD1 (5 bases). Trimming took 5 bases from V and 7 from J, leaving 17 bases between them. The CDR3 is 14 amino acids. The germline V gene has CDR1 MNHEY and CDR2 SVGAGI. The CDR3 spells CASSPGRGLGGYTF. In DNA form, the CDR3 reads TGTGCCAGCAGTCCCGGGAGGGGTCTTGGTGGCTACACCTTC.

V usage is TRBV6-5 and J usage is TRBJ2-5; no reliable D call. Trimming stripped 0 bases from V and 5 bases from J, with 10 bases between. The CDR3 has 14 amino acids. Germline CDR1 is MNHEY and CDR2 is SVGAGI. The DNA of the CDR3 is TGTGCCAGCAGTTACTCCATCCCCGGGGAGACCCAGTACTTC. Encoded protein: CASSYSIPGETQYF.

The chain joins TRBV6-1 to TRBJ2-7; a weak D match, TRBD1 (6 bases). Germline V gene lookup returns CDR1 MNHNS and CDR2 SASEGT. The CDR3 covers 14 residues. V gave up 2 bases and J gave up 6 bases, with 14 bases separating them. The CDR3 nucleotides are TGTGCCAGCAGTGAATTTCCAGGGGCGGGCGAGCAGTACTTC. Its protein is CASSEFPGAGEQYF.

V and J are TRBV5-1 and TRBJ1-4; D is unresolved. Germline V lookup: CDR1 SGHRS, CDR2 YFSETQ. V was pared by 0 bases and J by 4 bases, with 4 bases between. CDR3 length: 13 amino acids. The CDR3 is CASSLAVNEKLFF. CDR3 nucleotide sequence: TGCGCCAGCAGCTTGGCTGTTAATGAAAAACTGTTTTTT.

The chain joins TRBV9 to TRBJ2-7, with 7 positions matching TRBD2. Germline CDR1 reads SGDLS; CDR2 reads YYNGEE. The ends lost 4 bases at V and 0 bases at J; junction bases unmatched: 7. This CDR3 contains 15 residues. This chain's CDR3 is CASSPSGTISYEQYF. The CDR3 DNA sequence: TGTGCCAGCAGCCCTTCCGGGACTATCTCCTACGAGCAGTACTTC. The full variable domain, with the rest looked up from reference TRBV9 and TRBJ2-7, is DSGVTQTPKHLITATGQRVTLRCSPRSGDLSVYWYQQSLDQGLQFLIQYYNGEERAKGNILERFSAQQFPDLHSELNLSSLELGDSALYFCASSPSGTISYEQYFGPGTRLTVT.

This clone has a handful of counts. The V call is TRBV7-8, the J call TRBJ1-4, with a tentative D call TRBD1 (6 bases). Trimming left V 1 base short and J 0 bases short, with 15 bases between. Per germline, CDR1 SGHVS and CDR2 FQNEAQ. The CDR3 length is 18 residues. This CDR3 reads CASSLVGGGLATNEKLFF. The CDR3 DNA reads TGTGCCAGCAGCTTAGTAGGGGGGGGCCTTGCAACTAATGAAAAACTGTTTTTT.

This clone was seen just once. The V gene is TRBV7-2, the J gene TRBJ2-3; 14 bases fit TRBD2. The CDR3 is made up of 19 amino acids. V lost 5 bases, J lost 6 bases, and 16 bases stayed unmatched. Per germline, CDR1 SGHTA and CDR2 FQGNSA. This CDR3 is CASSVPGLAGDAGYDTQYF. CDR3 DNA: TGTGCCAGCAGCGTACCGGGACTAGCGGGAGACGCGGGCTACGATACGCAGTATTTT.

The chain joins TRBV7-3 to TRBJ2-1, with 10 bases identical to TRBD2. Trimming took 5 bases from V and 10 from J; bases not matched to a gene: 5. Germline CDR1 SGHTA, CDR2 FQGTGA. The length of the CDR3 is 13 residues. CDR3 DNA: TGTGCCAGCAGCGCCCGGACTAGCGGCGAGCAGTTCTTC. Protein product: CASSARTSGEQFF.

The rearrangement uses TRBV12-5 and TRBJ1-1; D call uncertain. Germline lookup yields CDR1 LGHNT and CDR2 FRNRAP. The CDR3 consists of 16 residues. Trimming removed 3 bases at V and 3 bases at J, with 17 bases between. The CDR3 sequence: CASGFFSPGGDTEAFF. The CDR3 DNA reads as TGTGCTAGTGGTTTCTTCTCTCCTGGCGGGGACACTGAAGCTTTCTTT.